These 15 T cell receptor beta chains were all obtained from the same sample, sequenced in a study of T cells after posttransplantation cyclophosphamide. Treatment was busulfan-fludarabine conditioning, a marrow graft, and cyclophosphamide on days +3 and +4. Produced via immunoSEQ multiplex PCR; TCRdb's table is partial and in-frame only. The sample consists of roughly 20,000 clones, 65% to 75% of them appearing once. The sample was PBMCs, taken after an allogeneic stem cell transplant with post-transplant cyclophosphamide. The source is a young adult male patient who received an allogeneic stem cell transplant from a related donor, was CMV-positive, and had acute GVHD only. The graft donor may account for some of the T cells.

The gene calls are TRBV2 and TRBJ2-3, with TRBD2 matching 10 bases. With V trimmed by 9 bases and J by 2 bases, 5 bases remained unmatched. Per the germline V gene, CDR1 is SNHLY and CDR2 is FYNNEI. CDR3 length equals 14 residues. The CDR3 DNA follows: TGTGCCAGAGAGCGGGGGGGTAACACAGATACGCAGTATTTT. The encoded protein is CARERGGNTDTQYF.

V usage is TRBV5-4 and J usage is TRBJ1-1; TRBD1 is a possible D gene (6 bases). The CDR3 extends over 13 amino acids. The V and J ends lost 4 bases and 6 bases respectively, with 13 bases between them. Germline CDR1 and CDR2: SGHNT and YYREEE (reference sequence). The CDR3 is CASSTQGSAEAFF. For the CDR3, the DNA is TGTGCCAGCAGCACACAGGGATCGGCTGAAGCTTTCTTT. Complete variable domain (other parts from reference TRBV5-4 and TRBJ1-1): ETGVTQSPTHLIKTRGQQVTLRCSSQSGHNTVSWYQQALGQGPQFIFQYYREEENGRGNFPPRFSGLQFPNYSSELNVNALELDDSALYLCASSTQGSAEAFFGQGTRLTVV.

This chain links TRBV10-3 with TRBJ2-2; weak D call: TRBD1 (6 bases). V was trimmed by 10 bases and J by 4 bases, leaving 16 bases between them. From germline, CDR1 is ENHRY and CDR2 SYGVKD. This CDR3 has 14 amino acids. The CDR3 nucleotides are TGTGCCACCGAACAGGGCGGCCCCACCGGGGAGCTGTTTTTT. It specifies CATEQGGPTGELFF.

This clone came up once. V is TRBV6-6 and J is TRBJ2-1; 9 bases match TRBD1. The germline gives CDR1 MNHNY, CDR2 SVGAGI (reference sequence). This CDR3 has 15 amino acids. The ends lost 2 bases at V and 5 bases at J; junction bases unmatched: 4. CDR3 loop: CASSYQTGGHNEQFF. The DNA of the CDR3 is TGTGCCAGCAGTTACCAGACAGGGGGACACAATGAGCAGTTCTTC.

V usage is TRBV7-2 and J usage is TRBJ2-2, with D hard to call. Germline V gives CDR1 SGHTA, CDR2 FQGNSA. The CDR3 covers 15 residues. V lost 3 bases and J 4 bases, leaving 12 bases between the germline ends. CDR3: CASSLERFPTGELFF. The CDR3 bases are TGTGCCAGCAGCTTGGAGAGGTTCCCCACCGGGGAGCTGTTTTTT.

This chain connects TRBV19 to TRBJ1-2; 7 nucleotides match TRBD1. Germline V gene lookup returns CDR1 LNHDA and CDR2 SQIVND (reference sequence). The junction had 9 bases not matched to a gene; V was cut back by 3 bases and J by 2 bases. The CDR3 runs 16 residues. CDR3 residues: CASSIATGPLNYGYTF. In nucleotides, the CDR3 is TGTGCCAGTAGTATCGCGACAGGGCCGCTCAACTATGGCTACACCTTC.

The chain couples TRBV11-2 to TRBJ1-1; D is perhaps TRBD1 (6 bases). The CDR3 covers 12 residues. Germline CDR1 and CDR2: SGHAT and FQNNGV. Trimming pared 7 bases from V and 4 bases from J, leaving 10 bases between. DNA for the CDR3: TGTGCCAGCAAGGCAGGGGTCACTGAAGCTTTCTTT. Amino acids: CASKAGVTEAFF.

This clone was detected only a few times. The genes are TRBV2 and TRBJ2-5; 9 positions match TRBD1. Trimming at V came to 7 bases and at J to 5 bases, leaving 11 bases not matched to a gene. The CDR3 consists of 15 residues. The germline CDR1 and CDR2 sequences are SNHLY and FYNNEI. The CDR3 loop is CASTGQGRIRETQYF. The CDR3 DNA follows: TGTGCCAGCACGGGACAGGGAAGAATAAGGGAGACCCAGTACTTC.

The table lists this clone with a count of one. DNA for the CDR3: TGTGCCAGCAAACGGGGGGCTGGCACTGAAGCTTTCTTT. This encodes CASKRGAGTEAFF. The chain is built from TRBV6-1 and TRBJ1-1, with D possibly matching TRBD1 (6 bases). V was clipped by 7 bases and J by 4 bases, with 13 bases between them. The CDR3 spans 13 residues. Germline values: CDR1 MNHNS, CDR2 SASEGT.

The chain carries TRBV6-5 and TRBJ1-2; no definite D call. The ends were cut back, 6 bases at V and 4 bases at J, with 15 bases in the middle. This CDR3 has 14 amino acids. CDR1 and CDR2 from the germline V gene are MNHEY and SVGAGI. The CDR3 spells CASSRETTPYGYTF. Written as DNA, the CDR3 is TGTGCCAGCAGCCGCGAGACAACCCCCTATGGCTACACCTTC.

This clone was seen a few times. The chain is built from TRBV2 and TRBJ1-5, with TRBD1 matching 9 bases. The CDR3 is 16 residues long. Germline V gene data show CDR1 as SNHLY and CDR2 as FYNNEI. Unmatched junction bases numbered 7, after V lost 5 bases and J lost 2 bases. The CDR3 DNA reads as TGTGCCAGCAGTAAGGGAGGGGACAGGGGCAATCAGCCCCAGCATTTT. Protein product: CASSKGGDRGNQPQHF.

This chain links TRBV5-1 with TRBJ1-3; TRBD1 is a possible D gene (5 bases). Germline loops: CDR1 SGHRS, CDR2 YFSETQ. Trimming cost V 0 bases and J 8 bases, with 12 bases left between them. The CDR3 totals 14 residues. The CDR3 bases are TGCGCCAGCAGCTTGGCGGGAGGGGAGGACACCATATATTTT. Residues: CASSLAGGEDTIYF.

In this sample, this clone turned up a few times. The chain has TRBV28 and TRBJ1-1; D unclear. This CDR3 region has 12 residues. The V and J ends lost 4 bases and 3 bases respectively, with 6 bases between them. Germline V gene lookup returns CDR1 MDHEN and CDR2 SYDVKM. The DNA of the CDR3 is TGTGCCAGCAGTTCCGGTGACACTGAAGCTTTCTTT. This gives the protein CASSSGDTEAFF. The full variable domain, in which reference TRBV28 and TRBJ1-1 provide the parts outside the CDR3, is DVKVTQSSRYLVKRTGEKVFLECVQDMDHENMFWYRQDPGLGLRLIYFSYDVKMKEKGDIPEGYSVSREKKERFSLILESASTNQTSMYLCASSSGDTEAFFGQGTRLTVV.

This clone has a single count. The chain carries TRBV6-1 and TRBJ1-1, with D possibly matching TRBD1 (6 bases). Germline loops: CDR1 MNHNS, CDR2 SASEGT. Trimming stripped 3 bases from V and 9 bases from J, with 11 bases between. This CDR3 spans 12 amino acids. The CDR3 sequence is CASSDVGQKAFF. Here the CDR3 DNA reads TGTGCCAGCAGTGACGTAGGACAGAAAGCTTTCTTT.

The chain couples TRBV10-3 to TRBJ2-3; TRBD2 matches 11 bases. Germline V gene data show CDR1 as ENHRY and CDR2 as SYGVKD. V lost 4 bases, J lost 5 bases, and 5 bases stayed unmatched. The length of the CDR3 is 15 residues. CDR3 amino acids: CAISAVAGGLDTQYF. The DNA of the CDR3 is TGTGCCATCAGTGCGGTAGCGGGGGGGCTAGATACGCAGTATTTT.